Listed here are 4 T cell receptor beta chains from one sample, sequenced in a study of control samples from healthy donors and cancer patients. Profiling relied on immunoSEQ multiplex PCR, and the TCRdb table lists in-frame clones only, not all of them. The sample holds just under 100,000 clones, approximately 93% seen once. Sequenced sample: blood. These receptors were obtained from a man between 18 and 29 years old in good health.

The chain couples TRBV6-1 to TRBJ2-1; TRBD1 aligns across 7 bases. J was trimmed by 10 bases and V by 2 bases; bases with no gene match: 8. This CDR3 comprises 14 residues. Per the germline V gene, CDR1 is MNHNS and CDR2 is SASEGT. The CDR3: CASSERQGRREQFF. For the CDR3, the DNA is TGTGCCAGCAGTGAACGACAGGGACGGCGAGAGCAGTTCTTC.

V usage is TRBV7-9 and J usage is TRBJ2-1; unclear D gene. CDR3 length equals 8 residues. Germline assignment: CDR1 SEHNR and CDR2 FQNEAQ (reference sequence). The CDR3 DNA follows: TGTAAAGGCAATGAGCAGTTCTTC. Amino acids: CKGNEQFF.

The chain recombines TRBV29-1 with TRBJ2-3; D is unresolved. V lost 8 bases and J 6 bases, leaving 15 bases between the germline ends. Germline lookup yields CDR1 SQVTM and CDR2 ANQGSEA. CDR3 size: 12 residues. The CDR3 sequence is CSLRVPSDTQYF. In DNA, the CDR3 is TGCAGCTTACGCGTTCCTTCGGATACGCAGTATTTT.

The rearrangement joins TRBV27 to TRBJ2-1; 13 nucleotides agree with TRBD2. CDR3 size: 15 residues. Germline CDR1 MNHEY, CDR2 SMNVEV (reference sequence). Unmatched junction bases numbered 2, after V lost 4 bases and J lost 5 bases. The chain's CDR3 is CASSSGTSGNNEQFF. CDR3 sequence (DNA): TGTGCCAGCAGTTCGGGGACTAGCGGGAACAATGAGCAGTTCTTC.